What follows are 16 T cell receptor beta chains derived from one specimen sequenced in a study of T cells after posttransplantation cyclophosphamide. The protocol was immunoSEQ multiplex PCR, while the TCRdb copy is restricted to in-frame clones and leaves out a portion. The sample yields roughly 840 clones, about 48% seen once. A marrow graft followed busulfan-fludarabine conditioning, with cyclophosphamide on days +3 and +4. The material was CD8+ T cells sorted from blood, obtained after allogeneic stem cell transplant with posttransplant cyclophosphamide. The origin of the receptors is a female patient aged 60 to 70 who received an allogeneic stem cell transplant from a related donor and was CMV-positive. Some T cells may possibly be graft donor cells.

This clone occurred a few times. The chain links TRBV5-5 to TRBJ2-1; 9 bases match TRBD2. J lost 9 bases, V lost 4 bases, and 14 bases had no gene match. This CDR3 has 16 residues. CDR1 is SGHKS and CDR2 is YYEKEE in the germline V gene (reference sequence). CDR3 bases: TGTGCCAGCAGCCAAGACGGCGCGGGAGGGCTGGGTGAGCAGTTCTTC. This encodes CASSQDGAGGLGEQFF.

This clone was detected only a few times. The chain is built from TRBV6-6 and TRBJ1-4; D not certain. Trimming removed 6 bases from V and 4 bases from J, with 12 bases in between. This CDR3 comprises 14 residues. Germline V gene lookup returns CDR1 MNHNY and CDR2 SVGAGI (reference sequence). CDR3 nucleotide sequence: TGTGCCAGCAGCGTTGGAGGAAATAATGAAAAACTGTTTTTT. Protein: CASSVGGNNEKLFF.

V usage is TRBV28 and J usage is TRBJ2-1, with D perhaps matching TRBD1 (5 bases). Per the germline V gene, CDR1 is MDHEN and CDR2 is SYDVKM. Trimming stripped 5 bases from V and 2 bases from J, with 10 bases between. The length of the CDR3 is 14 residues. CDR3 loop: CASSHRSAYNEQFF. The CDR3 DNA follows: TGTGCCAGCAGTCACAGGTCTGCCTACAATGAGCAGTTCTTC. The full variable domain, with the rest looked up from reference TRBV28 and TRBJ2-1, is DVKVTQSSRYLVKRTGEKVFLECVQDMDHENMFWYRQDPGLGLRLIYFSYDVKMKEKGDIPEGYSVSREKKERFSLILESASTNQTSMYLCASSHRSAYNEQFFGPGTRLTVL.

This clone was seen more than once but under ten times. The CDR3 region is CASSLSEGAGQPQHF. CDR3 nucleotide sequence: TGTGCCAGCAGCTTATCTGAGGGGGCGGGACAGCCCCAGCATTTT. The chain carries TRBV7-9 and TRBJ1-5, with 7 bases aligning to TRBD1. The germline gives CDR1 SEHNR, CDR2 FQNEAQ (reference sequence). V gave up 2 bases and J gave up 7 bases; unmatched junction bases: 8. The CDR3 contains 15 residues.

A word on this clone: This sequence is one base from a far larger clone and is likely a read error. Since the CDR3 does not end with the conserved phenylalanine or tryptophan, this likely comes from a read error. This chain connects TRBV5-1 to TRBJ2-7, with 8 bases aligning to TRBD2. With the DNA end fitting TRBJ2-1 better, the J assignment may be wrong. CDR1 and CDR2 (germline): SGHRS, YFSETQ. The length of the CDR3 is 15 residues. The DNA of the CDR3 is TGCGCCAGCAGCTTGGCGGGAGGGCCTATCGATGAGCAGTTCCTC. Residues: CASSLAGGPIDEQFL.

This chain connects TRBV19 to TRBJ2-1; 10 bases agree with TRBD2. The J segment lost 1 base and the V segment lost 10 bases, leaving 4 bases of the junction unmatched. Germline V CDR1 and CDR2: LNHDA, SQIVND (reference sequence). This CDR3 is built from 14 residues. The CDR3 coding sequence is TGTGCCACACAAGCGGGGGGGTCCTACAATGAGCAGTTCTTC. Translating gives CATQAGGSYNEQFF. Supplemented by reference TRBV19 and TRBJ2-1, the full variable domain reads DGGITQSPKYLFRKEGQNVTLSCEQNLNHDAMYWYRQDPGQGLRLIYYSQIVNDFQKGDIAEGYSVSREKKESFPLTVTSAQKNPTAFYLCATQAGGSYNEQFFGPGTRLTVL.

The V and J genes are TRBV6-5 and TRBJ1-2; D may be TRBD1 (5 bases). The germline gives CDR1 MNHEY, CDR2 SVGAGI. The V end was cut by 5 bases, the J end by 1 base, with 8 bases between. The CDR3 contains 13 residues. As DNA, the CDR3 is TGTGCCAGCAGTACTGACAGTAACTATGGCTACACCTTC. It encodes CASSTDSNYGYTF.

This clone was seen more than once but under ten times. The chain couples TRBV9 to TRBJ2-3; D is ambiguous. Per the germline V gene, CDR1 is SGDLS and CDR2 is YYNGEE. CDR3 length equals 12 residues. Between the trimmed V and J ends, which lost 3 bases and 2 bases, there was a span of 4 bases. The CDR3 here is CASSAITDTQYF. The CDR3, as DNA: TGTGCCAGCAGCGCCATCACAGATACGCAGTATTTT.

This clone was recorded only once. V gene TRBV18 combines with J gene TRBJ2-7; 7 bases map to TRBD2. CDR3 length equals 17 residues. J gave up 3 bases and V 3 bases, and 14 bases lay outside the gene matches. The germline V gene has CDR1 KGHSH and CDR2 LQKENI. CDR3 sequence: CASSPSPWGRADYEQYF. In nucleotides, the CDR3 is TGTGCCAGCTCACCGAGTCCGTGGGGGAGGGCCGACTACGAGCAGTACTTC. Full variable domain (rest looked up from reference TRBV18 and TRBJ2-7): NAGVMQNPRHLVRRRGQEARLRCSPMKGHSHVYWYRQLPEEGLKFMVYLQKENIIDESGMPKERFSAEFPKEGPSILRIQQVVRGDSAAYFCASSPSPWGRADYEQYFGPGTRLTVT.

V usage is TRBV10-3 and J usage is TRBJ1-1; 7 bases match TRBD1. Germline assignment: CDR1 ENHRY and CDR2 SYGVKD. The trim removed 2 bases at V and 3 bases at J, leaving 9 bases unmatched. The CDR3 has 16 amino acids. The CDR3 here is CAISEGRDRVHTEAFF. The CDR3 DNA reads TGTGCCATCAGTGAGGGCCGGGACAGAGTACACACTGAAGCTTTCTTT.

This CDR3 reads CASSPTSGGTDTQYF. CDR3 coding DNA: TGCGCCAGCAGCCCTACTAGCGGGGGGACAGATACGCAGTATTTT. The chain links TRBV4-1 to TRBJ2-3, with 12 bases lining up with TRBD2. Germline V CDR1 and CDR2: MGHRA, YSYEKL. The CDR3 has 15 residues. The V segment lost 4 bases and the J segment 3 bases; nucleotides outside the gene matches: 2.

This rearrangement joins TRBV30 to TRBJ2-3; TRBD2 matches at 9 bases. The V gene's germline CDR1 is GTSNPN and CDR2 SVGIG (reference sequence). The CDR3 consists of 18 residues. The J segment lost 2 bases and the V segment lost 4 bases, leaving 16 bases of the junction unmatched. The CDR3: CAWTPPGLASGYTDTQYF. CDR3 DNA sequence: TGTGCCTGGACTCCTCCGGGACTAGCTTCGGGCTACACAGATACGCAGTATTTT.

CDR3 in DNA: TGTGCCAGCAGTTCCCCTGGATCACTAGCGGGAGAGTACACCGGGGAGCTGTTTTTT. This sequence encodes CASSSPGSLAGEYTGELFF. The chain combines TRBV27 with TRBJ2-2, with TRBD2 matching over 11 bases. J lost 3 bases, V lost 4 bases, and 13 bases had no gene match. Germline V gene data show CDR1 as MNHEY and CDR2 as SMNVEV (reference sequence). The CDR3 consists of 19 residues.

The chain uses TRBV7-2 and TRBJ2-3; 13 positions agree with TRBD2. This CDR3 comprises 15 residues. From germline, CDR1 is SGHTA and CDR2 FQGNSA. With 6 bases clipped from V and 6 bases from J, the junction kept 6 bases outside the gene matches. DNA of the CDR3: TGTGCCAGCAGTCGTAAACTAGCGGGGGGGGATACGCAGTATTTT. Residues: CASSRKLAGGDTQYF.

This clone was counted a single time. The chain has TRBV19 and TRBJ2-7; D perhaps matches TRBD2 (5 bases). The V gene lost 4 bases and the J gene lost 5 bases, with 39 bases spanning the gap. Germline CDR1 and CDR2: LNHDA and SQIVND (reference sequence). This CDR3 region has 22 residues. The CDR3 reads CASSTPLSGNPYPLLTGNEQYF. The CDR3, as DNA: TGTGCCAGTAGTACACCCCTTTCGGGCAACCCCTATCCCTTATTGACGGGGAACGAGCAGTACTTC.

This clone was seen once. Written as DNA, the CDR3 is TGTGCCAGCAGTTACCCTTGGGGCGGAGATGGCTACACCTTC. This codes for CASSYPWGGDGYTF. This chain connects TRBV27 to TRBJ1-2; perhaps TRBD1 as D (5 bases). Trimming took off 4 bases at V and 6 bases at J, with 15 bases between the two ends. The CDR3 sequence is 14 residues long. The germline CDR1 and CDR2 sequences are MNHEY and SMNVEV (reference sequence).